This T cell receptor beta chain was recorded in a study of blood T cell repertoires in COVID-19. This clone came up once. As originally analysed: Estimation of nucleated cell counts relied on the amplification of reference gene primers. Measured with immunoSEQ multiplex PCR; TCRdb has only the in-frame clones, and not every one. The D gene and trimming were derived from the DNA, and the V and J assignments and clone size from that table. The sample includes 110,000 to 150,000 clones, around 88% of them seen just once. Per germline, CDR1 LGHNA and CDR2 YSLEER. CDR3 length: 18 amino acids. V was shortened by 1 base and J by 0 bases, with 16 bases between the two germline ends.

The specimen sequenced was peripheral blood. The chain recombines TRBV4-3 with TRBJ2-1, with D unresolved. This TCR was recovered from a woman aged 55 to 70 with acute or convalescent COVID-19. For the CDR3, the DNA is TGCGCCAGCAGCCAAGGGTCCGGTAGCTCAGACTCCTACAATGAGCAGTTCTTC. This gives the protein CASSQGSGSSDSYNEQFF.